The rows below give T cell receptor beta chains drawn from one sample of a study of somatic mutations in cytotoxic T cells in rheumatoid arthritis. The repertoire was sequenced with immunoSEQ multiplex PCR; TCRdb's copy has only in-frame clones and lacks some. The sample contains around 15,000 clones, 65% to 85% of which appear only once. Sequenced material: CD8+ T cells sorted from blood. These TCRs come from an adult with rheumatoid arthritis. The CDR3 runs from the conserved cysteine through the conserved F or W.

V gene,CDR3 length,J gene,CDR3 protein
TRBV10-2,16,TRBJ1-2,CASTPLTIGLADGYTF
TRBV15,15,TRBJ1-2,CATSRDRTKGDGYTF
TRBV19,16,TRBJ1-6,CASSTFGPSKNSPLHF
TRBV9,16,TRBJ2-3,CASSQSGWASTDTQYF
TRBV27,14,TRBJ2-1,CASTQMNSYNEQFF
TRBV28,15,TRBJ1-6,CASSLGGSYNSPLHF
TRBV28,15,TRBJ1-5,CASSLGTVSNQPQHF
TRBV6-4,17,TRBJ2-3,CASSDPLLSRSTDTQYF
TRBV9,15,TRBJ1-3,CASSPVEGPRNTIYF
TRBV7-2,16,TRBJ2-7,CASSLYASGGEYEQYF
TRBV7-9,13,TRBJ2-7,CASRRDGSYEQYF
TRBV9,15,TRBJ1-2,CASRGQLPRGYGYTF
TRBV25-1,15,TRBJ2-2,CASSEFWAGTGELFF
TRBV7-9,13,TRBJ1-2,CASSFRDNYGYTF
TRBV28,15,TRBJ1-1,CASSFRVQGLAEAFF
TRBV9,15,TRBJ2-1,CASSVDGGANNEQFF
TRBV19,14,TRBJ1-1,CASTQTGANTEAFF
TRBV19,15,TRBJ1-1,CASSIGTGGNTEAFF
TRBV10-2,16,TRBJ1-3,CASSGGVSSSGNTIYF
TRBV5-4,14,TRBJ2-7,CASSSGTVGYEQYF
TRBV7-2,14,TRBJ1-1,CASSLGTLNTEAFF
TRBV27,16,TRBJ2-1,CASRAGFSGSYNEQFF
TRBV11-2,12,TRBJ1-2,CASSLDGGGYTF
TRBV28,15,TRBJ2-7,CASSLGSGRGYEQYF
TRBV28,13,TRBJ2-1,CASSFGRANEQFF
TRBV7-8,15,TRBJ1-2,CASSLTGHDNYGYTF
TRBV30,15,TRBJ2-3,CAWRPDGASTDTQYF
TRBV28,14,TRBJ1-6,CASSFPRGGSPLHF
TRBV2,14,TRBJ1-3,CASGTGSSGNTIYF
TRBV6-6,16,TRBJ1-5,CASRARDRGSNQPQHF
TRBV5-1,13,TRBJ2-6,CASSLVGANVLTF
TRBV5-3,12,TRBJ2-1,CARSLDGLEQFF
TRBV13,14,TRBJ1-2,CASSLYQGIYGYTF
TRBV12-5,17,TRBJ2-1,CASGGTEGTRSYNEQFF
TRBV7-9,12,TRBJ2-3,CASSWRVDTQYF
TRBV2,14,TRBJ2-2,CASSQAVSTGELFF
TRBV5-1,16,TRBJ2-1,CASSLVGLGSYNEQFF
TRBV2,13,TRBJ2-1,CASSERADNEQFF
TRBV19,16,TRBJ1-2,CASSIGRGTANYGYTF
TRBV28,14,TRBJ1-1,CASSPIDPNTEAFF
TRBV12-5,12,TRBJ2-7,CASSAGNTEQYF
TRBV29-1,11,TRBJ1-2,CSVRANYGYTF
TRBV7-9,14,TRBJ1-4,CASSLARAREKLFF
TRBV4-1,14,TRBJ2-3,CASSQALGGDTQYF
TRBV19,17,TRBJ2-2,CASSIGLAGGHTGELFF
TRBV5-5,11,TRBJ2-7,CASSLAYEQYF
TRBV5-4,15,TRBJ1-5,CASSLSQGDNQPQHF
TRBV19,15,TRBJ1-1,CASKTGVVSYTEAFF
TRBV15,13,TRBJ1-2,CATSRPGRDGYTF
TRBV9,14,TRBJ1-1,CASSVEGKNTEAFF
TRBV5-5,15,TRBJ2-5,CASTVNGISGETQYF
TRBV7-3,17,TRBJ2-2,CASSPQASGANTGELFF
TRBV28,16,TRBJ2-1,CASSLKGARLYNEQFF
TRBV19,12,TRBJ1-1,CASSPGFTEAFF
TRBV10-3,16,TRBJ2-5,CAISEPGTGGPETQYF
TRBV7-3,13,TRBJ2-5,CASSPTRAETQYF
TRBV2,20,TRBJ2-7,CASSARDLDRGRGSSYEQYF